These 32 T cell receptor beta chains were all obtained from the same sample, sequenced in a study of blood T cell repertoires in COVID-19. TCRdb's copy holds only in-frame clones and misses some; the assay was immunoSEQ multiplex PCR. This table has over 150,000 clones, approximately 80% appearing once. The sequenced sample consisted of peripheral blood. The receptors were gathered from a human donor in a cohort sampled during active COVID-19.

The chain uses TRBV30 and TRBJ1-2; 11 positions agree with TRBD1. Germline CDR1 reads GTSNPN; CDR2 reads SVGIG (reference sequence). The V gene end was trimmed by 5 bases and the J gene end by 3 bases; junction bases not matched to a gene: 5. The CDR3 spans 14 residues. This CDR3 is CAWRTGGADYGYTF. The CDR3 region has the DNA TGTGCCTGGCGGACAGGGGGCGCCGACTATGGCTACACCTTC.

This clone was seen once. This chain joins TRBV7-2 and TRBJ2-3, with D uncertain. Trimming removed 2 bases from V and 3 bases from J, with 9 bases in between. The CDR3 is made up of 14 amino acids. Germline V gives CDR1 SGHTA, CDR2 FQGNSA. CDR3 amino acids: CASSLSLATDTQYF. As DNA, the CDR3 is TGTGCCAGCAGCTTATCCCTGGCAACAGATACGCAGTATTTT.

This clone was found a few times. V is TRBV7-8 and J is TRBJ2-2; weak D call: TRBD2 (6 bases). This CDR3 has 16 amino acids. Trimming took 4 bases from V and 4 from J, leaving 16 bases between them. Germline CDR1 and CDR2: SGHVS and FQNEAQ. The CDR3 protein is CASSSTWRAATGELFF. The DNA of the CDR3 is TGTGCCAGCAGCTCAACTTGGAGGGCCGCCACCGGGGAGCTGTTTTTT.

The chain is built from TRBV7-2 and TRBJ2-3, with TRBD2 identical over 7 bases. Looked up from germline, CDR1 is SGHTA and CDR2 is FQGNSA. The ends lost 1 base at V and 4 bases at J; junction bases unmatched: 2. CDR3 length equals 14 residues. CDR3 sequence: CASSLGGGADTQYF. In DNA form, the CDR3 reads TGTGCCAGCAGCTTAGGCGGGGGTGCAGATACGCAGTATTTT.

The CDR3 sequence is CASSLFGGYDNEQFF. The CDR3 DNA follows: TGTGCCAGCAGCTTGTTTGGGGGGTACGACAATGAGCAGTTCTTC. The chain has TRBV7-9 and TRBJ2-1; D perhaps matches TRBD2 (6 bases). Germline-derived CDR1 and CDR2 are SEHNR and FQNEAQ (reference sequence). The CDR3 loop spans 15 amino acids. Trimming cost V 3 bases and J 5 bases, with 14 bases left between them. Full variable domain (remainder filled in from reference TRBV7-9 and TRBJ2-1): DTGVSQNPRHKITKRGQNVTFRCDPISEHNRLYWYRQTLGQGPEFLTYFQNEAQLEKSRLLSDRFSAERPKGSFSTLEIQRTEQGDSAMYLCASSLFGGYDNEQFFGPGTRLTVL.

The V gene is TRBV27, the J gene TRBJ2-1; 9 bases map to TRBD1. The V gene end was trimmed by 6 bases and the J gene end by 3 bases; junction bases not matched to a gene: 9. Germline CDR1 MNHEY, CDR2 SMNVEV (reference sequence). This CDR3 has 16 residues. Here the CDR3 DNA reads TGTGCCAGCAGCCTCCGGGGACAGGGAAACTACAATGAGCAGTTCTTC. This translates into CASSLRGQGNYNEQFF.

This chain links TRBV30 with TRBJ2-5, with no clear D. This CDR3 is 13 amino acids long. The V end was cut by 1 base, the J end by 4 bases, with 10 bases between. Germline CDR1 is GTSNPN and CDR2 is SVGIG (reference sequence). The CDR3 is CAWSGYQAETQYF. The DNA of the CDR3 is TGTGCCTGGAGTGGTTATCAGGCAGAGACCCAGTACTTC.

The table lists this clone with many counts. The V gene is TRBV5-5, the J gene TRBJ1-4; 10 bases fit TRBD1. The CDR3 sequence is 15 residues long. Germline CDR1 and CDR2: SGHKS and YYEKEE (reference sequence). With 4 bases clipped from V and 8 bases from J, the junction kept 8 bases outside the gene matches. CDR3 loop: CASSPSGQGLEKLFF. The CDR3 nucleotides read TGTGCCAGCAGCCCCTCGGGACAGGGGTTGGAAAAACTGTTTTTT. The variable domain in full, with the rest retrieved from reference TRBV5-5 and TRBJ1-4, is DAGVTQSPTHLIKTRGQQVTLRCSPISGHKSVSWYQQVLGQGPQFIFQYYEKEERGRGNFPDRFSARQFPNYSSELNVNALLLGDSALYLCASSPSGQGLEKLFFGSGTQLSVL.

The rearrangement uses TRBV10-3 and TRBJ1-2, with 7 bases matching TRBD1. The CDR3 is 14 residues long. The J segment lost 4 bases and the V segment lost 6 bases, leaving 8 bases of the junction unmatched. Germline V lookup: CDR1 ENHRY, CDR2 SYGVKD. CDR3 DNA sequence: TGTGCCATCAGAAGGGACAGCCGAGTCTATGGCTACACCTTC. Amino acids: CAIRRDSRVYGYTF.

The CDR3 coding sequence is TGTGCCAGCAGCTTCAACAGGGGCGGTGGCGAGCAGTACTTC. Protein sequence: CASSFNRGGGEQYF. The chain recombines TRBV5-4 with TRBJ2-7; 7 bases agree with TRBD1. The ends lost 2 bases at V and 6 bases at J; junction bases unmatched: 8. In germline, CDR1 is SGHNT, CDR2 YYREEE (reference sequence). The CDR3 covers 14 residues.

The count of this clone is one. The J gene is TRBJ2-7, the V gene TRBV11-2, with TRBD1 identical over 8 bases. Unmatched junction bases numbered 7, after V lost 6 bases and J lost 0 bases. The CDR3 extends over 15 amino acids. The germline V gene has CDR1 SGHAT and CDR2 FQNNGV. The DNA of the CDR3 is TGTGCCAGCAGTCGACAGGGGCAAAGCTCCTACGAGCAGTACTTC. Its protein is CASSRQGQSSYEQYF.

CDR3 in amino acids: CASTTTKLTDYNEQFF. CDR3 nucleotide sequence: TGTGCCAGTACCACAACGAAACTGACAGATTACAATGAGCAGTTCTTC. V is TRBV19 and J is TRBJ2-1; D might be TRBD1 (5 bases). Germline V gives CDR1 LNHDA, CDR2 SQIVND (reference sequence). V was cut by 7 bases and J by 4 bases, with 20 bases left in between. This CDR3 contains 16 residues.

V gene TRBV5-4 combines with J gene TRBJ1-6; TRBD1 might be the D (5 bases). Germline assignment: CDR1 SGHNT and CDR2 YYREEE (reference sequence). The V and J ends lost 4 bases and 8 bases respectively, with 16 bases between them. The CDR3 extends over 15 amino acids. The CDR3 region is CASSTFGGDDSPLHF. CDR3 DNA sequence: TGTGCCAGCAGCACATTCGGGGGGGATGATTCACCCCTCCACTTT.

V usage is TRBV4-1 and J usage is TRBJ2-7; 8 positions match TRBD1. CDR1 and CDR2 from the germline V gene are MGHRA and YSYEKL. CDR3 length: 14 amino acids. With V trimmed by 3 bases and J by 2 bases, 3 bases remained unmatched. Here the CDR3 DNA reads TGCGCCAGCAGCCACGGACAGGGTACCTACGAGCAGTACTTC. This codes for CASSHGQGTYEQYF.

V gene TRBV6-4 combines with J gene TRBJ2-3; D might be TRBD2 (6 bases). The germline CDR1 and CDR2 sequences are MRHNA and SNTAGT. This CDR3 contains 15 residues. V lost 0 bases, J lost 2 bases, and 9 bases lay in between. CDR3 DNA sequence: TGTGCCAGCAGTGACTCCGGACTATCCACAGATACGCAGTATTTT. Translation: CASSDSGLSTDTQYF.

This chain uses TRBV5-1 with TRBJ1-6; 7 nucleotides agree with TRBD1. The CDR3 is made up of 15 amino acids. Trimming at V came to 0 bases and at J to 7 bases, leaving 4 bases not matched to a gene. Germline V gives CDR1 SGHRS, CDR2 YFSETQ. DNA for the CDR3: TGCGCCAGCAGCTTGGAGGGGGCGAGGAATTCACCCCTCCACTTT. Protein sequence: CASSLEGARNSPLHF.

The CDR3 loop reads CASSTGTPETQYF. CDR3 DNA: TGTGCCAGCTCGACAGGGACCCCAGAGACCCAGTACTTC. The J gene is TRBJ2-5, the V gene TRBV7-2, with 7 bases identical to TRBD1. The CDR3 covers 13 residues. V lost 8 bases, J lost 4 bases, and 7 bases stayed unmatched. Germline CDR1 reads SGHTA; CDR2 reads FQGNSA.

The rearrangement uses TRBV7-8 and TRBJ2-1; 14 bases match TRBD2. CDR3 length equals 14 residues. V was clipped by 8 bases and J by 7 bases; unmatched bases: 4. The germline V gene encodes CDR1 SGHVS and CDR2 FQNEAQ. The CDR3 loop is CASRGTSGRNEQFF. The CDR3 DNA follows: TGTGCCAGCCGAGGGACTAGCGGGAGAAATGAGCAGTTCTTC.

The V gene is TRBV28, the J gene TRBJ1-2; possible D gene TRBD1, 5 bases. CDR1 MDHEN and CDR2 SYDVKM come from the germline V gene. The V gene lost 11 bases and the J gene lost 4 bases, with 17 bases spanning the gap. The CDR3 spans 13 residues. CDR3 in DNA: TGTGCCTGTATGGTGGGGGGTGGCTATGGCTACACCTTC. The encoded protein is CACMVGGGYGYTF.

In the case of this clone: The junction differs from germline at one of its ends, possibly a read error. V gene TRBV7-9 combines with J gene TRBJ2-5; 10 bases are shared with TRBD2. There are 15 residues in the CDR3. Looked up from germline, CDR1 is SEHNR and CDR2 is FQNEAQ (reference sequence). This chain's CDR3 is CASSLAGAIQETQYF. CDR3 sequence (DNA): TGTGCCAGCAGCCTAGCGGGAGCGATCCAAGAGACCCAGTACTTC.

This rearrangement joins TRBV28 to TRBJ2-4, with 8 bases aligning to TRBD1. Trimming removed 5 bases from V and 8 bases from J; junction bases left unmatched: 11. The CDR3 is made up of 15 amino acids. Germline lookup yields CDR1 MDHEN and CDR2 SYDVKM. CDR3 region: CASSPTGASGDIQYF. Written as DNA, the CDR3 is TGTGCCAGCAGTCCGACAGGGGCCTCTGGAGACATTCAGTACTTC. Together with reference TRBV28 and TRBJ2-4, the CDR3 gives the full variable domain: DVKVTQSSRYLVKRTGEKVFLECVQDMDHENMFWYRQDPGLGLRLIYFSYDVKMKEKGDIPEGYSVSREKKERFSLILESASTNQTSMYLCASSPTGASGDIQYFGAGTRLSVL.

This chain links TRBV10-1 with TRBJ2-1, with 13 positions matching TRBD2. This CDR3 has 18 amino acids. J lost 1 base, V lost 6 bases, and 9 bases had no gene match. The germline V gene encodes CDR1 WNHNN and CDR2 SYGVQD (reference sequence). The CDR3 spells CASRAGLAGPGSYNEQFF. The CDR3 nucleotides read TGCGCCAGCAGAGCGGGACTAGCGGGACCAGGTTCCTACAATGAGCAGTTCTTC.

This clone occurred once. The V gene is TRBV10-3, the J gene TRBJ2-6; D may be TRBD2 (7 bases). Trimming shortened V by 3 bases and J by 0 bases, and 12 bases separated the two germline ends. From germline, CDR1 is ENHRY and CDR2 SYGVKD. The CDR3 totals 17 residues. As DNA, the CDR3 is TGTGCCATCAGTGATGAGGGGGGGTACTCTGGGGCCAACGTCCTGACTTTC. As protein: CAISDEGGYSGANVLTF.

This rearrangement joins TRBV13 to TRBJ1-1; no firm D call. The CDR3 extends over 16 amino acids. V was cut by 5 bases and J by 4 bases, with 20 bases left in between. Germline values: CDR1 PRHDT, CDR2 FYEKMQ (reference sequence). CDR3 region: CASSPQGGGRVTEAFF. Here the CDR3 DNA reads TGTGCCAGCAGCCCCCAAGGTGGTGGTCGGGTCACTGAAGCTTTCTTT. The full variable domain, completed using reference TRBV13 and TRBJ1-1, is AAGVIQSPRHLIKEKRETATLKCYPIPRHDTVYWYQQGPGQDPQFLISFYEKMQSDKGSIPDRFSAQQFSDYHSELNMSSLELGDSALYFCASSPQGGGRVTEAFFGQGTRLTVV.

There are a few counts of this clone. J is TRBJ2-2 and V is TRBV29-1, with a possible D match to TRBD1 (5 bases). The V gene's germline CDR1 is SQVTM and CDR2 ANQGSEA. CDR3 length equals 14 residues. Trimming took off 4 bases at V and 5 bases at J, with 14 bases between the two ends. CDR3 amino acids: CSVVPGQGTGELFF. The CDR3 DNA reads as TGCAGCGTTGTTCCTGGGCAGGGAACCGGGGAGCTGTTTTTT.

The V and J genes are TRBV7-8 and TRBJ2-7, with D maybe TRBD2 (5 bases). The CDR3 consists of 14 residues. The germline V gene encodes CDR1 SGHVS and CDR2 FQNEAQ. Trimming removed 5 bases at V and 1 base at J, with 12 bases between. CDR3 DNA: TGTGCCAGCAGCGCTAGAGGGAATTCCTACGAGCAGTACTTC. It specifies CASSARGNSYEQYF.

This chain connects TRBV5-6 to TRBJ2-1, with TRBD2 identical over 9 bases. The germline V gene encodes CDR1 SGHDT and CDR2 YYEEEE. V was pared by 1 base and J by 10 bases, with 6 bases of the junction left unmatched. This CDR3 region has 14 residues. CDR3 amino acids: CASSLRGLAEEQFF. As DNA, the CDR3 is TGTGCCAGCAGCTTGAGGGGACTAGCAGAGGAGCAGTTCTTC.

The chain is built from TRBV3-1 (or the pseudogene TRBV3-2) and TRBJ1-1; a possible D gene is TRBD1 (5 bases). The CDR3 length is 13 residues. The V end lost 0 bases, the J end lost 4 bases, and 6 bases lay between the germline ends. Germline V CDR1 and CDR2: LGHDT, YNNKEL (reference sequence). CDR3 sequence reads: CASSQDRATEAFF. In DNA form, the CDR3 reads TGTGCCAGCAGCCAAGACAGGGCCACTGAAGCTTTCTTT.

The genes are TRBV15 and TRBJ1-1, with unresolved D. V was trimmed by 0 bases and J by 0 bases, leaving 11 bases between them. Germline V gives CDR1 LNHNV, CDR2 YYDKDF (reference sequence). The CDR3 is 16 residues long. In nucleotides, the CDR3 is TGTGCCACCAGCAGAGAGAGGCGGAAAATGAACACTGAAGCTTTCTTT. Its protein product is CATSRERRKMNTEAFF.

The chain is built from TRBV29-1 and TRBJ2-3; no definite D call. The CDR3 length is 15 residues. Germline CDR1 SQVTM, CDR2 ANQGSEA. With 7 bases removed from V and 0 bases from J, the gap between germline ends came to 17 bases. In DNA form, the CDR3 reads TGCAGCGCAACAACAGTGAAATCTAGCACAGATACGCAGTATTTT. This codes for CSATTVKSSTDTQYF.

V usage is TRBV30 and J usage is TRBJ2-1; 10 bases match TRBD1. Germline loops: CDR1 GTSNPN, CDR2 SVGIG (reference sequence). Germline trimming cut 2 bases from V and 15 bases from J; bases unmatched to any gene: 13. CDR3 length: 14 amino acids. The CDR3 DNA follows: TGTGCCTGGAGTCTAAACTCGGGACAGGGGACACCGTTCTTC. Translated, it gives CAWSLNSGQGTPFF.

This chain joins TRBV5-5 and TRBJ1-2, with TRBD1 matching over 8 bases. V gave up 2 bases and J gave up 4 bases; unmatched junction bases: 4. The CDR3 runs to 14 residues. CDR1 is SGHKS and CDR2 is YYEKEE in the germline V gene (reference sequence). Here the CDR3 DNA reads TGTGCCAGCAGCTTATCGGGACAGGCCTATGGCTACACCTTC. Amino acid sequence: CASSLSGQAYGYTF.